This TCR beta chain was profiled in a study of shared T cell receptors in the human thymus. The repertoire was sequenced with immunoSEQ multiplex PCR; TCRdb's copy has only in-frame clones and lacks some. The data show 600,000 to 900,000 clones, approximately 85% seen once. Trimming removed 8 bases at V and 8 bases at J, with 28 bases between. Germline V gene sequence: CDR1 PRHDT, CDR2 FYEKMQ (reference sequence). The CDR3 has 17 amino acids. The sample also formed part of further work on human thymus T cells. That source reports: Surgeons resected thymus tissue during corrective heart surgery. Seemingly biased V and J gene usage marked thymic and blood repertoires. Thymic repertoires overlap heavily among unrelated individuals, related research has reported.

The chain employs TRBV13 and TRBJ2-1; a possible D gene is TRBD2 (5 bases). What was sequenced was thymocytes. The sequence came from a girl in the first two years of life with a congenital heart defect. The CDR3 here is CASGVSTGGFASDEQFF. CDR3 coding DNA: TGTGCCAGCGGGGTCTCTACCGGAGGTTTTGCTTCCGATGAGCAGTTCTTC.